One sample yielded the 18 T cell receptor beta chains listed below, sequenced in a study of blood T cell repertoires in COVID-19. Produced via immunoSEQ multiplex PCR; TCRdb's table is partial and in-frame only. The sample lists roughly 140,000 clones; approximately 80% were seen once. The specimen sequenced was peripheral blood. These receptor sequences come from a woman aged 55-69 years with acute or convalescent COVID-19.

V gene TRBV5-8 combines with J gene TRBJ2-5; no clear D. The CDR3 has 13 amino acids. Germline lookup yields CDR1 SGHTS and CDR2 YDEGEE. The V and J ends lost 1 base and 0 bases respectively, with 4 bases between them. This CDR3 reads CASSLLDQETQYF. The DNA of the CDR3 is TGTGCCAGCAGCTTGCTAGACCAAGAGACCCAGTACTTC.

This clone was seen once. V is TRBV6-1 and J is TRBJ2-1; perhaps TRBD2 as D (5 bases). CDR1 and CDR2 from the germline V gene are MNHNS and SASEGT. V was trimmed by 2 bases and J by 0 bases, leaving 14 bases between them. The length of the CDR3 is 17 residues. The CDR3 DNA reads as TGTGCCAGCAGTGAACAGGACCCTAGCAGCTCCTACAATGAGCAGTTCTTC. Protein product: CASSEQDPSSSYNEQFF.

This clone was detected a few times. The CDR3: CASSLSASGRVESYEQYF. The CDR3 nucleotides read TGTGCCAGCAGTTTATCGGCTAGCGGGCGGGTCGAATCCTACGAGCAGTACTTC. This chain connects TRBV27 to TRBJ2-7; TRBD2 aligns across 8 bases. V shed 0 bases and J 1 base; nucleotides not matched to a gene: 11. Germline V gene data show CDR1 as MNHEY and CDR2 as SMNVEV (reference sequence). This CDR3 has 18 amino acids.

The gene calls are TRBV19 and TRBJ2-3; D is unresolved. V dropped 6 bases and J dropped 4 bases, with 11 bases sitting between them. The length of the CDR3 is 13 residues. Germline V gene sequence: CDR1 LNHDA, CDR2 SQIVND (reference sequence). CDR3 sequence: CASRELGADTQYF. CDR3 bases: TGTGCCAGTAGGGAGTTAGGCGCAGATACGCAGTATTTT.

The chain joins TRBV27 to TRBJ2-5; D might be TRBD1 (6 bases). This CDR3 comprises 14 residues. Germline CDR1 is MNHEY and CDR2 is SMNVEV (reference sequence). V lost 8 bases and J 5 bases, leaving 18 bases between the germline ends. CDR3 residues: CASGNQGSRETQYF. In DNA, the CDR3 is TGTGCCAGCGGAAATCAGGGGTCCCGGGAGACCCAGTACTTC.

V usage is TRBV16 and J usage is TRBJ2-7; 13 bases align to TRBD2. This CDR3 has 14 amino acids. In germline, CDR1 is KGHSY, CDR2 FQNENV. The ends lost 3 bases at V and 6 bases at J; junction bases unmatched: 2. CDR3 protein: CASSQTSGRPEQYF. CDR3 sequence (DNA): TGTGCCAGCAGCCAGACTAGCGGGAGGCCCGAGCAGTACTTC.

This clone was seen a single time. The rearrangement joins TRBV12-3 or TRBV12-4 to TRBJ2-3; no clear D. CDR3 length equals 13 residues. Trimming took 5 bases from V and 8 from J, leaving 14 bases between them. The CDR3, as DNA: TGTGCCAGCAGTCCCCTATCTCCGGGTACGCAGTATTTT. Its protein product is CASSPLSPGTQYF.

This clone was seen just once. This rearrangement joins TRBV11-2 to TRBJ1-1, with no clear D. Trimming pared 5 bases from V and 2 bases from J, leaving 18 bases between. CDR3 length: 16 amino acids. The germline gives CDR1 SGHAT, CDR2 FQNNGV. CDR3 loop: CASSPHEAIQNTEAFF. The CDR3 coding sequence is TGTGCCAGCAGCCCACACGAAGCGATCCAAAACACTGAAGCTTTCTTT. Together with reference TRBV11-2 and TRBJ1-1, the CDR3 gives the full variable domain: EAGVAQSPRYKIIEKRQSVAFWCNPISGHATLYWYQQILGQGPKLLIQFQNNGVVDDSQLPKDRFSAERLKGVDSTLKIQPAKLEDSAVYLCASSPHEAIQNTEAFFGQGTRLTVV.

The chain links TRBV4-1 to TRBJ2-7, with D tentatively TRBD1 (6 bases). V gave up 3 bases and J gave up 0 bases, with 12 bases separating them. The CDR3 extends over 15 amino acids. Germline V CDR1 and CDR2: MGHRA, YSYEKL. The CDR3 loop reads CASSHSRGNSYEQYF. As DNA, the CDR3 is TGCGCCAGCAGCCATTCTAGGGGGAACTCCTACGAGCAGTACTTC.

The gene calls are TRBV19 and TRBJ2-3; weak D call: TRBD2 (6 bases). This CDR3 region has 15 residues. Germline V lookup: CDR1 LNHDA, CDR2 SQIVND (reference sequence). V dropped 1 base and J dropped 2 bases, with 10 bases sitting between them. The CDR3: CASSIGERATDTQYF. Written as DNA, the CDR3 is TGTGCCAGTAGTATAGGGGAGCGGGCCACAGATACGCAGTATTTT.

Note on this clone: Within the sample, other DNA sequences also encode this same CDR3. The chain carries TRBV12-3 or TRBV12-4 and TRBJ1-3; D not certain. V was trimmed by 6 bases and J by 4 bases, leaving 4 bases between them. This CDR3 spans 11 amino acids. The CDR3 DNA is TGTGCCAGCAGCCCGGGAAACACCATATATTTT. This codes for CASSPGNTIYF.

CDR3 sequence (DNA): TGTGCCAGCAGCTCCCCGGACAGGGTGGGGGAAAAACTGTTTTTT. Its translation: CASSSPDRVGEKLFF. The chain carries TRBV7-6 and TRBJ1-4; 8 bases are shared with TRBD1. Per the germline V gene, CDR1 is SGHVS and CDR2 is FNYEAQ. V shed 4 bases, J shed 8 bases, and the junction held 9 bases outside the gene matches. The length of the CDR3 is 15 residues.

DNA of the CDR3: TGTGCCAGCAGCCCCGACTCTCCGGGACTAGCGCAGTACGAGCAGTACTTC. Amino acids: CASSPDSPGLAQYEQYF. The chain couples TRBV7-9 to TRBJ2-7; 10 bases fit TRBD2. Germline CDR1 reads SEHNR; CDR2 reads FQNEAQ (reference sequence). The CDR3 is 17 amino acids. V was clipped by 5 bases and J by 4 bases; unmatched bases: 14.

V and J are TRBV4-2 and TRBJ2-1; 10 nucleotides align to TRBD2. Germline V gene sequence: CDR1 LGHNA, CDR2 YNFKEQ. The CDR3 contains 17 residues. V trimming: 3 bases; J trimming: 1 base; junction bases outside the gene matches: 6. In DNA, the CDR3 is TGTGCCAGCAGCCAGGGCGGACTAGCGGCTTCCTACAATGAGCAGTTCTTC. Its translation: CASSQGGLAASYNEQFF.

Written as DNA, the CDR3 is TGTGCCAGTAGTACGTTTAGCGGGAGGGCCCTCTCCAATGAGCAGTTCTTC. As protein: CASSTFSGRALSNEQFF. The chain combines TRBV19 with TRBJ2-1, with TRBD2 matching 11 bases. CDR3 length: 17 amino acids. V dropped 4 bases and J dropped 6; count of bases not matched to a gene: 11. Germline lookup yields CDR1 LNHDA and CDR2 SQIVND (reference sequence).

The chain links TRBV10-3 to TRBJ1-1; D may be TRBD1 (5 bases). Trimming shortened V by 7 bases and J by 3 bases, and 18 bases separated the two germline ends. The CDR3 consists of 15 residues. CDR1 and CDR2 (germline): ENHRY, SYGVKD. CDR3 nucleotides: TGTGCCATCACCCGCTCAGGGTTAGGAGACACTGAAGCTTTCTTT. It translates to CAITRSGLGDTEAFF.

The J gene is TRBJ2-7, the V gene TRBV10-3; a weak D match, TRBD1 (6 bases). The germline V gene encodes CDR1 ENHRY and CDR2 SYGVKD. There are 13 residues in the CDR3. Between the trimmed V and J ends, which lost 5 bases and 5 bases, there was a span of 13 bases. In DNA form, the CDR3 reads TGTGCCATCAGTTCACAGGGTCTCAACGAGCAGTACTTC. Residues: CAISSQGLNEQYF.

The rearrangement uses TRBV19 and TRBJ1-2, with D perhaps matching TRBD1 (5 bases). There are 13 residues in the CDR3. V was shortened by 4 bases and J by 3 bases, with 9 bases between the two germline ends. Germline assignment: CDR1 LNHDA and CDR2 SQIVND (reference sequence). CDR3 nucleotide sequence: TGTGCCAGTAGTAAGGAGGGGTACTATGGCTACACCTTC. This sequence encodes CASSKEGYYGYTF.